The 7 T cell receptor beta chains below come from one sample, sequenced in a study of T-cell memory formation after mild COVID-19 (dated by TCRdb to the early 2020s). Library method: 5' RACE. For sequencing, an Illumina NovaSeq 6000 was employed. TCRdb reanalyzed the raw reads on its own, using fastp at Q25 for trimming and MiXCR for clone calling, and kept in-frame beta chains. Each entry is one CDR3 protein sequence, shown with its most common DNA and genes. The table for this sample lists roughly 130,000 distinct CDR3 sequences; approximately 5.9% of them were counted only once. Together, the top ten hold roughly 2.2% of the sample. The sequencing input was PBMCs or a T cell subset sorted from them (not recorded which). The receptors originated from an adult woman who had mild COVID-19 (a few samples of this study predate the infection). The sample titles of this study are shuffled in the database, so cell type and time point are left out; the donor was told from shared clones.

The CDR3: CSAPLAGSYGYTF. In DNA, the CDR3 is TGCAGTGCACCCTTAGCCGGGAGCTATGGCTACACCTTC. The chain combines TRBV20-1 with TRBJ1-2, with unresolved D. CDR3 length: 13 amino acids. V was trimmed by 6 bases and J by 4 bases, leaving 15 bases between them. Germline V lookup: CDR1 DFQATT, CDR2 SNEGSKA (reference sequence).

This clonotype was counted between two and nine times. The chain links TRBV20-1 to TRBJ1-1, with D unresolved. Germline loops: CDR1 DFQATT, CDR2 SNEGSKA (reference sequence). The ends were cut back, 6 bases at V and 0 bases at J, with 8 bases in the middle. This CDR3 spans 12 amino acids. The CDR3 sequence: CSALQLNTEAFF. Here the CDR3 DNA reads TGCAGTGCCCTACAGCTGAACACTGAAGCTTTCTTT.

DNA of the CDR3: TGTGCCAGCAGCGGGACAGGGGTTTACGAGCAGTACTTC. Translation: CASSGTGVYEQYF. V and J are TRBV25-1 and TRBJ2-7; TRBD1 matches at 10 bases. The germline V gene has CDR1 MGHDK and CDR2 SYGVNS. This CDR3 is 13 amino acids long. J was trimmed by 4 bases and V by 6 bases; bases with no gene match: 3.

The V call is TRBV7-2, the J call TRBJ1-5; the D gene is possibly TRBD1 (5 bases). CDR1 is SGHTA, CDR2 FQGNSA, per germline. Trimming removed 5 bases from V and 3 bases from J, with 11 bases in between. This CDR3 contains 14 residues. In nucleotides, the CDR3 is TGTGCCAGCAGCCGGTGGGGGTCCAATCAGCCCCAGCATTTT. Protein: CASSRWGSNQPQHF.

This clonotype was seen repeatedly, ten times or more. The chain links TRBV4-3 to TRBJ2-1; TRBD2 aligns across 12 bases. The trim removed 5 bases at V and 6 bases at J, leaving 8 bases unmatched. Germline assignment: CDR1 LGHNA and CDR2 YSLEER. The CDR3 runs to 16 residues. The DNA for the CDR3 is TGCGCCAGCAGCTCTCGGACTAGCGGGGAAACCAATGAGCAGTTCTTC. Its protein is CASSSRTSGETNEQFF.

The chain has TRBV7-2 and TRBJ2-4; unclear D gene. Germline lookup yields CDR1 SGHTA and CDR2 FQGNSA. The CDR3 totals 15 residues. Trimming stripped 1 base from V and 2 bases from J, with 9 bases between. The chain's CDR3 is CASSLDGSSKNIQYF. The CDR3 nucleotides are TGTGCCAGCAGCTTAGACGGTTCCTCCAAAAACATTCAGTACTTC.

There are a few counts of this clonotype. The chain uses TRBV18 and TRBJ1-4, with 7 bases identical to TRBD1. The CDR3 is 14 amino acids. Germline lookup yields CDR1 KGHSH and CDR2 LQKENI. V dropped 5 bases and J dropped 10; count of bases not matched to a gene: 10. The CDR3 here is CASSSTDRDPKLFF. The CDR3 nucleotides are TGTGCCAGCTCATCAACAGACAGGGACCCAAAACTGTTTTTT.